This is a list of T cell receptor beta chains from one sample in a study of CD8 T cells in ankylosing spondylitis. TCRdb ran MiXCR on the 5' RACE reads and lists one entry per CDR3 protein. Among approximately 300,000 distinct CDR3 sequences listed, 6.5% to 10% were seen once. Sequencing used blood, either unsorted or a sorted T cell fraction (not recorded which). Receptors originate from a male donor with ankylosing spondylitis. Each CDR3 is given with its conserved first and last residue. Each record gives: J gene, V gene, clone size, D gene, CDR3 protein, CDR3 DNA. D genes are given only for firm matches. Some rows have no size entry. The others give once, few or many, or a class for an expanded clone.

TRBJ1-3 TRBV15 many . CATRTGFGNTIYF TGTGCCACTAGAACAGGGTTCGGAAACACCATATATTTT
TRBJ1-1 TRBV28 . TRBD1 CASRPLRDRGFKAFF TGTGCCAGCAGACCCTTACGGGACAGGGGTTTTAAAGCTTTCTTT
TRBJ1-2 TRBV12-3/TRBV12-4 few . CASSRTGTASDGYTF TGTGCCAGCAGTCGTACCGGGACTGCTTCGGATGGCTACACCTTC
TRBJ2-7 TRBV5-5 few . CASKPGTNYEQYF TGTGCCAGCAAGCCTGGGACAAATTACGAGCAGTACTTC
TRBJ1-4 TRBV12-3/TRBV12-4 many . CASKNAQGALFF TGTGCCAGCAAAAATGCGCAGGGTGCGCTGTTTTTT
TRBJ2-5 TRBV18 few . CASSLSTQETQYF TGTGCCAGCTCACTTTCGACCCAAGAGACCCAGTACTTC
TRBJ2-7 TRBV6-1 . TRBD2 CASRPLTLAGPSYEQYF TGTGCCAGCAGACCACTCACCCTAGCGGGTCCGTCCTACGAGCAGTACTTC
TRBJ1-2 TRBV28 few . CASSTGQYYGYTF TGTGCCAGCAGCACTGGACAGTACTATGGCTACACCTTC
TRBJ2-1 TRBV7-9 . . CASSPAQASDNEQFF TGTGCCAGCAGCCCAGCCCAGGCGAGCGACAATGAGCAGTTCTTC
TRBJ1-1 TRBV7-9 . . CASSSPRRGQNTEAFF TGTGCCAGCAGCTCCCCCCGTCGGGGACAGAACACTGAAGCTTTCTTT
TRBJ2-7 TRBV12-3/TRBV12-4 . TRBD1 CASSLHRGEQYF TGTGCCAGCAGTTTACACAGGGGCGAGCAGTACTTC
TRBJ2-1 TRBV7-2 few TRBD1 CASSLQGQEYNEQFF TGTGCCAGCAGCTTACAAGGACAGGAGTACAATGAGCAGTTCTTC
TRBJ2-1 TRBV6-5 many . CASSSGGNYFSYNEQFF TGTGCCAGCAGCTCCGGGGGTAACTACTTCTCCTACAATGAGCAGTTCTTC
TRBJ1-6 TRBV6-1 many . CASSTRRGSYNSPLHF TGTGCCAGCAGTACCCGCCGAGGTTCCTATAATTCACCCCTCCACTTT
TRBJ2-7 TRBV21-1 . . CASTRCEQYF TGTGCCAGCACACGGTGCGAGCAGTACTTC
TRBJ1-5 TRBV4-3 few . CASSQFFSATNQPQHF TGCGCCAGCAGCCAATTTTTCTCTGCCACCAATCAGCCCCAGCATTTT
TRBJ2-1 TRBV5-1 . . CASRETGEQFF TGCGCCAGCAGAGAAACGGGTGAGCAGTTCTTC
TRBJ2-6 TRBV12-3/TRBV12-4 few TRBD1 CASSLQGVGANVLTF TGTGCCAGCAGCCTTCAGGGGGTCGGGGCCAACGTCCTGACTTTC
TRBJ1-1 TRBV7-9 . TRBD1 CASSLASRQGLTEAFF TGTGCCAGCAGCTTAGCTAGCCGACAGGGGTTGACTGAAGCTTTCTTT
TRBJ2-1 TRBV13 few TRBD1 CASSDPTGDGSYNEQFF TGTGCCAGCAGCGACCCGACAGGGGACGGGTCCTACAATGAGCAGTTCTTC
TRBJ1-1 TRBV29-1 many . CSVEVSSGGTEAFF TGCAGCGTTGAAGTAAGTTCCGGGGGCACTGAAGCTTTCTTT
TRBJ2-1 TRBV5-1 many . CASSLTSPTRSYNEQFF TGCGCCAGCAGCTTGACCTCACCCACCAGGTCCTACAATGAGCAGTTCTTC
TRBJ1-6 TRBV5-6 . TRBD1 CASSRRGTANSPLHF TGTGCCAGCAGCCGCCGCGGGACAGCTAATTCACCCCTCCACTTT
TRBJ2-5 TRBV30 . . CAGRSGRLQETQYF TGTGCTGGAAGGAGCGGAAGACTCCAAGAGACCCAGTACTTC
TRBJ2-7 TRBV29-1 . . CSVVLFYEQYF TGCAGCGTTGTACTCTTCTACGAGCAGTACTTC
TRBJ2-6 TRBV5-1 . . CASSLVESGANVLTF TGCGCCAGCAGCTTGGTCGAGTCTGGGGCCAACGTCCTGACTTTC
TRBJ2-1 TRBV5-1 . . CASSLGRDLEQFF TGCGCCAGCAGCTTGGGGAGGGACTTGGAGCAGTTCTTC